This T cell receptor beta chain was profiled in a study of blood T cell repertoires in COVID-19. The wider study: There were acute and convalescent COVID-19 samples, and they came from the United States, Italy and Spain.

Concerning this clone itself: Different DNA sequences within this sample yield the same CDR3.

The repertoire was sequenced with immunoSEQ multiplex PCR; TCRdb's copy has only in-frame clones and lacks some. The sample records around 120,000 clones, around four fifths being singletons. Sample: peripheral blood. This TCR was recovered from a human donor in a cohort sampled during active COVID-19.

The DNA for the CDR3 is TGCGCCAGCAGCTCCGGGACTAGCGGCTCCTACGAGCAGTACTTC. This codes for CASSSGTSGSYEQYF. This chain joins TRBV5-1 and TRBJ2-7; 11 nucleotides line up with TRBD2. Germline trimming cut 3 bases from V and 0 bases from J; bases unmatched to any gene: 2. CDR3 size: 15 residues. Per germline, CDR1 SGHRS and CDR2 YFSETQ.